These 9 T cell receptor beta chains were all obtained from the same sample, sequenced in a study of CD8 T cells in Susac syndrome. An amount of RNA that ranged from roughly 0.5 to 1 ug was reverse transcribed with random hexamers. In TCRdb, the immunoSEQ multiplex PCR reads were re-called with MiXCR into one record per CDR3 protein. The sample carries about 100,000 distinct CDR3 sequences, roughly 93% recorded once. The material sequenced was CD8+ T cells from PBMCs. The receptors were sampled from a human donor in good health.

The count of this clonotype is one. The gene calls are TRBV29-1 and TRBJ2-5, with D perhaps TRBD2 (5 bases). Germline V lookup: CDR1 SQVTM, CDR2 ANQGSEA. Trimming removed 5 bases from V and 0 bases from J, with 10 bases in between. The CDR3 contains 13 residues. DNA of the CDR3: TGCAGCGTTATGGCGGGTAACCAAGAGACCCAGTACTTC. Protein sequence: CSVMAGNQETQYF.

A word on this clonotype: One junction end does not reproduce the germline sequence, and a read error may be involved. The chain uses TRBV7-2 and TRBJ2-7; unclear D gene. This CDR3 region has 13 residues. Germline V gene data show CDR1 as SGHTA and CDR2 as FQGNSA. CDR3 amino acids: CASSLGNLAETRF. Here the CDR3 DNA reads TGTGCCAGCAGCTTAGGAAACTTGGCAGAGACCCGTTTC.

CDR3 bases: TGTGCCAGCAGGGGCGGTAGCAATCAGCCCCAGCATTTT. Its protein is CASRGGSNQPQHF. The chain uses TRBV27 and TRBJ1-5, with D uncertain. V lost 6 bases to trimming and J lost 0 bases, with 6 bases between them. Germline CDR1 is MNHEY and CDR2 is SMNVEV (reference sequence). The CDR3 length is 13 residues.

The CDR3 DNA sequence: TGCGCCAGCAGCCAAACTAGCGGTTACTACGAGCAGTACTTC. Encoded protein: CASSQTSGYYEQYF. V and J are TRBV4-1 and TRBJ2-7; 8 bases line up with TRBD2. With V trimmed by 2 bases and J by 3 bases, 3 bases remained unmatched. CDR3 length: 14 residues. Germline assignment: CDR1 MGHRA and CDR2 YSYEKL.

Turning to this clonotype: At one end, the junction sequence differs from germline, possibly due to a read error. The DNA of the CDR3 is TGTGCCAGCAGCCCGATCACAGGGGGCACTGAATCTTTCTTT. Its protein is CASSPITGGTESFF. This chain connects TRBV7-9 to TRBJ1-1, with TRBD1 identical over 9 bases. CDR1 and CDR2 from the germline V gene are SEHNR and FQNEAQ (reference sequence). The CDR3 runs 14 residues.

The chain employs TRBV29-1 and TRBJ1-2, with D hard to call. The CDR3 contains 17 residues. In germline, CDR1 is SQVTM, CDR2 ANQGSEA. V lost 1 base and J lost 2, with 20 bases in between. The CDR3 loop reads CSVEVVHVAILNYGYTF. In nucleotides, the CDR3 is TGCAGCGTTGAAGTGGTCCACGTAGCTATTCTAAACTATGGCTACACCTTC.

The chain uses TRBV15 and TRBJ2-2, with D perhaps assigned TRBD1 or TRBD2 (5 bases each). Germline V CDR1 and CDR2: LNHNV, YYDKDF (reference sequence). Trimming pared 1 base from V and 7 bases from J, leaving 10 bases between. The CDR3 covers 14 residues. CDR3 protein: CATSRGGVNGELFF. In DNA form, the CDR3 reads TGTGCCACCAGCAGAGGAGGGGTGAACGGGGAGCTGTTTTTT.

V is TRBV2 and J is TRBJ2-7, with TRBD1 matching over 7 bases. The CDR3 is 14 amino acids. Trimming removed 1 base from V and 3 bases from J; junction bases left unmatched: 3. Germline values: CDR1 SNHLY, CDR2 FYNNEI. The CDR3 protein is CASSEVGQLYEQYF. In DNA, the CDR3 is TGTGCCAGCAGTGAAGTGGGACAGCTCTACGAGCAGTACTTC.

The V call is TRBV9, the J call TRBJ1-2; D unclear. Germline values: CDR1 SGDLS, CDR2 YYNGEE. The V end was cut by 1 base, the J end by 8 bases, with 9 bases between. The CDR3 runs 12 residues. CDR3 sequence (DNA): TGTGCCAGCAGCGTACAGGTCAAAGGCTACACCTTC. It is translated as CASSVQVKGYTF.